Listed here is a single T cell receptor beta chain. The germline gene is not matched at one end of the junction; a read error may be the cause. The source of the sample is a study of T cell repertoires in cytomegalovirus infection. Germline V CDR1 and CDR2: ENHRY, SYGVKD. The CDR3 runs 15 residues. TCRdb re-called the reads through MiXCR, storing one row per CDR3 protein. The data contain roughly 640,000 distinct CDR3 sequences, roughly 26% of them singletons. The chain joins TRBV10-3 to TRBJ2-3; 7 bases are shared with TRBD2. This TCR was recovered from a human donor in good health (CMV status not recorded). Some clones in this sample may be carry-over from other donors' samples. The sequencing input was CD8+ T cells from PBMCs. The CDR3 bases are TGTGCCACCAGTGAGCTAGAGCGGGGAACAGATACGCAGTATTTT. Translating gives CATSELERGTDTQYF.